This is a list of T cell receptor beta chains from one sample in a study of OX40 agonist ivuxolimab in advanced cancers. Sequencing was performed with immunoSEQ multiplex PCR; in TCRdb, only in-frame clones are kept and a portion is missing. The sample shows approximately 74,000 clones, 75% to 95% of them seen only once. Material: CD4+ or CD8+ T cells sorted from blood, obtained in a trial of the OX40 agonist ivuxolimab. Source of these receptors: an adult with an advanced solid tumor such as melanoma, head and neck, liver or kidney cancer. Both conserved end residues are part of each CDR3.

j_call,v_call,cdr3_aa
TRBJ2-3,TRBV7-9,CASSSWSGPRRDTQYF
TRBJ2-5,TRBV7-6,CASSPPPGTGKGQTQYF
TRBJ1-1,TRBV19,CASSILRGEAEAFF
TRBJ2-1,TRBV19,CASSRGRVSYNEQFF
TRBJ2-6,TRBV2,CASSEPGGRSGANVLTF
TRBJ2-5,TRBV28,CASRTGGGQETQYF
TRBJ1-6,TRBV28,CASSLYPLSYNSPLHF
TRBJ1-1,TRBV19,CASSLQTGGRTEAFF
TRBJ2-2,TRBV28,CASSTRTSGGQGELFF
TRBJ2-1,TRBV23-1,CASTPSGTSGRLAYNEQFF
TRBJ2-7,TRBV14,CASSQGRPGVGEQYF
TRBJ2-7,TRBV6-5,CASSYSGQGKVEQYF
TRBJ2-5,TRBV7-9,CASSIRQGVAETQYF
TRBJ2-1,TRBV30,CAWKGLAAYNEQFF
TRBJ2-2,TRBV9,CASSGLAANTGELFF
TRBJ2-1,TRBV7-9,CASSDRGQYNEQFF
TRBJ2-7,TRBV11-3,CASSLTPYYEQYF
TRBJ1-5,TRBV28,CASRAGLGNQPQHF
TRBJ2-7,TRBV2,CASNSLFYEQYF
TRBJ2-7,TRBV15,CATSRDRVYEQYF